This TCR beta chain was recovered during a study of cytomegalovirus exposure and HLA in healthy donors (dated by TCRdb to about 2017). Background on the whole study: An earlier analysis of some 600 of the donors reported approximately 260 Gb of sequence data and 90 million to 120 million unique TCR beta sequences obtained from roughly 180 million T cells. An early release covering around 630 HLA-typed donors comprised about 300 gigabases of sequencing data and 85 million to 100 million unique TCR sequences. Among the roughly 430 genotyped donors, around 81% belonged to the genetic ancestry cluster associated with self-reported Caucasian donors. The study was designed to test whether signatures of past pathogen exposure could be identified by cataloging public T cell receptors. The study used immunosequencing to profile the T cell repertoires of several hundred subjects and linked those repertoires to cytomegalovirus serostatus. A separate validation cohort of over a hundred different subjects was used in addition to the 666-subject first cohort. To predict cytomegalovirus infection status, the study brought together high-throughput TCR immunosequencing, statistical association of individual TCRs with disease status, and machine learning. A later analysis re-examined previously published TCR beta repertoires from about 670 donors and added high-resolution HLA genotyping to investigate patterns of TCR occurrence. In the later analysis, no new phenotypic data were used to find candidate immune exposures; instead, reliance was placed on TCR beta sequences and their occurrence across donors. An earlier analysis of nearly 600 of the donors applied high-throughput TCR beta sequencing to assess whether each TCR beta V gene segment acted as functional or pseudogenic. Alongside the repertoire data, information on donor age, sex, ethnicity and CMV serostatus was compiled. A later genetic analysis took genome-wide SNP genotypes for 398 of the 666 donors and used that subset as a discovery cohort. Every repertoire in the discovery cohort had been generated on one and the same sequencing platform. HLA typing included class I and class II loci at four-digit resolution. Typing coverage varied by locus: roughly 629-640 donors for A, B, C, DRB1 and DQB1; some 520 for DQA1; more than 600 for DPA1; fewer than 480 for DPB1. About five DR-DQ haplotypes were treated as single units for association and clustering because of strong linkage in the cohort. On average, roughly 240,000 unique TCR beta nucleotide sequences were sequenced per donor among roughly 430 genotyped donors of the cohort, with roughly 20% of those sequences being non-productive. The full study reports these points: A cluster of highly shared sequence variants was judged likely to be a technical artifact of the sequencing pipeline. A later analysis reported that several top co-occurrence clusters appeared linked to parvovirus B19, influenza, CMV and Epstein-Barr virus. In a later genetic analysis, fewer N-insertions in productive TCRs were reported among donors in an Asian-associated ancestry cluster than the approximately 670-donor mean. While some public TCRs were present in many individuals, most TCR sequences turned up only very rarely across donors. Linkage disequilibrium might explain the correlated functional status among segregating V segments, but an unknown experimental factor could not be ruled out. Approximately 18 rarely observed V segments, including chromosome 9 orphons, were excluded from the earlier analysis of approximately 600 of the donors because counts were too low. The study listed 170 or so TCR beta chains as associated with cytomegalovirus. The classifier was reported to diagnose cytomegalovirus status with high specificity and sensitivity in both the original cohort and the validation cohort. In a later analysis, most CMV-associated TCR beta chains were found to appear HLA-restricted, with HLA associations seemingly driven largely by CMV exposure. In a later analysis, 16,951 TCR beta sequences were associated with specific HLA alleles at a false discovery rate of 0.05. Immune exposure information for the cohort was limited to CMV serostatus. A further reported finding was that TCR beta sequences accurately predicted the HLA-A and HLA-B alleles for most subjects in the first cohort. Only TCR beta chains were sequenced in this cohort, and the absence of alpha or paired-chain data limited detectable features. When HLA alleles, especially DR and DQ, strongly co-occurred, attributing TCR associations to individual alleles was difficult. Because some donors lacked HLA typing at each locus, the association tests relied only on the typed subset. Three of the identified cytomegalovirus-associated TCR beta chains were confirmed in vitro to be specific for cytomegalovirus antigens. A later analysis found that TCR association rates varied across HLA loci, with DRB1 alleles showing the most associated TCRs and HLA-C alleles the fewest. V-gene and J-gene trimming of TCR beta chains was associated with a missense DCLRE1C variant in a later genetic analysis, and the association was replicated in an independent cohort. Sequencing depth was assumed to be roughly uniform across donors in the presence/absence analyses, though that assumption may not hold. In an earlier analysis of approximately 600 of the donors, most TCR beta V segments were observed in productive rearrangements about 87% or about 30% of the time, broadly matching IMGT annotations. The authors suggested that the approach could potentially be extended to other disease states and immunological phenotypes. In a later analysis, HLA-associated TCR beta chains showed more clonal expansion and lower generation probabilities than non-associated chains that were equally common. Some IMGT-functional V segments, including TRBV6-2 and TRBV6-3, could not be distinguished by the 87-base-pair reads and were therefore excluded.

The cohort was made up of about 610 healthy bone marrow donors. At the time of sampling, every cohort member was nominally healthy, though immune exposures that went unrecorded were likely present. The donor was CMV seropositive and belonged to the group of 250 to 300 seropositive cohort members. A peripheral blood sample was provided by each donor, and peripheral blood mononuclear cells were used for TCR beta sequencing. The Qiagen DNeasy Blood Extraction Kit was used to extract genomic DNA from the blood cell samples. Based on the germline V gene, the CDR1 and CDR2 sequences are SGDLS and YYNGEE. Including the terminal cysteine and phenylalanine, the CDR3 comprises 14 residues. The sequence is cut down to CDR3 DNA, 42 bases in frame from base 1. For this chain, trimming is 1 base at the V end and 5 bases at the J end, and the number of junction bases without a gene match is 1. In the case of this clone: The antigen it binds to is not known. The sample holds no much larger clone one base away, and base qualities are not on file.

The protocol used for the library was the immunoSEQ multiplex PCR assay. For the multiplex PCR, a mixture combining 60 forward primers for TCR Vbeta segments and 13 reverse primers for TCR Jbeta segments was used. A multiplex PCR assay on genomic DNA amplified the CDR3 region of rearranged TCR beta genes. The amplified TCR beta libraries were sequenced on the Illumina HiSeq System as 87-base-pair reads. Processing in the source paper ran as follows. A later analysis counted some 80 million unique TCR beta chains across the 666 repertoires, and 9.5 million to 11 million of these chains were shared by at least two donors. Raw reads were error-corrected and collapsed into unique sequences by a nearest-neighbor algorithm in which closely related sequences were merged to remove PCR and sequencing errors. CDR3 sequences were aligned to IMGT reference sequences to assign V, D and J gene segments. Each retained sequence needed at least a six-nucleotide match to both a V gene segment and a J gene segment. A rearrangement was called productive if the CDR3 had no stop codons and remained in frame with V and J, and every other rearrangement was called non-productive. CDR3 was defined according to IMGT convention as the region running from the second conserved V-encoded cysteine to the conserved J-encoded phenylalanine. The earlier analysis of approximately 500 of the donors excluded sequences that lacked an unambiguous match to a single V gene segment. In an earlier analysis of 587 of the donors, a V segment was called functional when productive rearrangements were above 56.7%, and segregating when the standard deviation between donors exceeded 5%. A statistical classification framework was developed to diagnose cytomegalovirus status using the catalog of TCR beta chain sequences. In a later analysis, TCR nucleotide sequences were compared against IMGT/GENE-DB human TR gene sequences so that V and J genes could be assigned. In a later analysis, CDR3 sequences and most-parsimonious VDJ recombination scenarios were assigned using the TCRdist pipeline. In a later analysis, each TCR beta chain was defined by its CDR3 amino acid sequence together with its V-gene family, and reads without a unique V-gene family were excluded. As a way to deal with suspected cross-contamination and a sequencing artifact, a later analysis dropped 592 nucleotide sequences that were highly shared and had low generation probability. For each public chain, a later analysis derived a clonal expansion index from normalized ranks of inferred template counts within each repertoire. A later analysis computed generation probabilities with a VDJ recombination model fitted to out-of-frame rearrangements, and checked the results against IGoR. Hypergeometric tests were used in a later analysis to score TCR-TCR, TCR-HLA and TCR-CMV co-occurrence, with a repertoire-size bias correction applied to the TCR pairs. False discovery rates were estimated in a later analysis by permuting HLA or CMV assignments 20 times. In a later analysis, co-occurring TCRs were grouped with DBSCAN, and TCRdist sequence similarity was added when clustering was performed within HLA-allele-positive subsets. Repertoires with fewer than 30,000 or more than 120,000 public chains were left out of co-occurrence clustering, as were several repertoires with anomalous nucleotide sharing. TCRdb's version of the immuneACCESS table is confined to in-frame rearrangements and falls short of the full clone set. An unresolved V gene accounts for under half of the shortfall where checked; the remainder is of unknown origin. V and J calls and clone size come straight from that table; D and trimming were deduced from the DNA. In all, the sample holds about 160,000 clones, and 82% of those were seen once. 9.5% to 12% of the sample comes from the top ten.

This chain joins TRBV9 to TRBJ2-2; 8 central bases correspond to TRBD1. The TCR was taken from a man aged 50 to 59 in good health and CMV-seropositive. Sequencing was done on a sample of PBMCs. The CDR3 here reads CASSVQGATGELFF. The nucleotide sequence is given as TGTGCCAGCAGCGTACAGGGGGCGACCGGGGAGCTGTTTTTT.